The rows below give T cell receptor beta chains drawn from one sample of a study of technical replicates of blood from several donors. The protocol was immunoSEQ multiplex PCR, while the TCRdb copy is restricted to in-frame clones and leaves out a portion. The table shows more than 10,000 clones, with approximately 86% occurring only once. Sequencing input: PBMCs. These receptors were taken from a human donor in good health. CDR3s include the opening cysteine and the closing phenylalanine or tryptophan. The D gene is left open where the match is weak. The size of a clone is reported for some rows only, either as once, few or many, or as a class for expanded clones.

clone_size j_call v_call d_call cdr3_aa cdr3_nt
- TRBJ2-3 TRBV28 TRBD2 CASSPGTSSFPDTQYF TGTGCCAGCAGTCCCGGGACTAGCTCTTTCCCAGATACGCAGTATTTT
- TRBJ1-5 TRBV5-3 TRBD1 CARSWDRGLHQPQHF TGTGCCAGAAGTTGGGACAGGGGGCTTCATCAGCCCCAGCATTTT
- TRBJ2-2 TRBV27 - CACKPLGTLNTGELFF TGTGCCTGCAAACCCCTCGGGACTCTTAACACCGGGGAGCTGTTTTTT
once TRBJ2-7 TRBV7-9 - CASSLNSVGLEQYF TGTGCCAGCAGCTTGAATAGCGTTGGTTTGGAGCAGTACTTC
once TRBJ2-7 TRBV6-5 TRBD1 CASSYDGQDSYEQYF TGTGCCAGCAGTTACGATGGACAGGATTCCTACGAGCAGTACTTC
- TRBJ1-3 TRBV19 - CASSPRTPGAGNTIYF TGTGCCAGTAGTCCACGGACCCCAGGGGCTGGAAACACCATATATTTT
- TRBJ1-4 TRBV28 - CASSLSTQGPNEKLFF TGTGCCAGCAGTTTATCGACCCAGGGCCCTAATGAAAAACTGTTTTTT
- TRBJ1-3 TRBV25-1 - CASSSGLNTIYF TGTGCCAGCAGTTCAGGGCTGAACACCATATATTTT
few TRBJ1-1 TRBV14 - CASSQDLGTVNTEAFF TGTGCCAGCAGCCAAGATTTGGGCACGGTGAACACTGAAGCTTTCTTT
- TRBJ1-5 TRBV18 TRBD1 CASSRDREGNNQPQHF TGTGCCAGCTCACGGGACAGGGAGGGGAACAATCAGCCCCAGCATTTT
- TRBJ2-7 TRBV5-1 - CASSLGPQYQYEQYF TGCGCCAGCAGCTTGGGGCCTCAGTATCAGTACGAGCAGTACTTC
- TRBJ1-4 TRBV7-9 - CASSYNRDLNEKLFF TGTGCCAGCAGCTATAACAGGGATCTTAATGAAAAACTGTTTTTT
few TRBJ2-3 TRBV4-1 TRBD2 CASSPGLAAADTQYF TGCGCCAGCAGCCCGGGACTAGCGGCGGCAGATACGCAGTATTTT
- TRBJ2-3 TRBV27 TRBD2 CASQAGTSGRGRTDTQYF TGTGCCAGCCAAGCCGGGACTAGCGGGAGGGGTCGCACAGATACGCAGTATTTT
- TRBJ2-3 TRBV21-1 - CASSKGDRLAGVRTDTQYF TGTGCCAGCAGCAAAGGGGATCGACTAGCGGGAGTCCGCACAGATACGCAGTATTTT
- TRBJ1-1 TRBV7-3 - CASSSSGDTEAFF TGTGCCAGCAGCTCTTCAGGGGACACTGAAGCTTTCTTT
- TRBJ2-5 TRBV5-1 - CASSLATGKETQYF TGCGCCAGCAGCTTGGCGACAGGTAAAGAGACCCAGTACTTC
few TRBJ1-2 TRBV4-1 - CASSQEARGYTF TGCGCCAGCAGCCAAGAAGCGCGCGGATACACCTTC
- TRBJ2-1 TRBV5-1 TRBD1 CASSGQGYSYNEQFF TGCGCCAGCAGCGGACAGGGATACTCCTACAATGAGCAGTTCTTC
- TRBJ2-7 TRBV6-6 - CASTAGEPYEQYF TGTGCCAGCACCGCAGGGGAACCCTACGAGCAGTACTTC
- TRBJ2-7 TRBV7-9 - CASSLGGVSYEQYF TGTGCCAGCAGCTTAGGAGGAGTCTCGTACGAGCAGTACTTC
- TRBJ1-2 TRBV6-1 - CASTTDVGAGYTF TGTGCCAGCACCACAGACGTAGGGGCCGGCTACACCTTC
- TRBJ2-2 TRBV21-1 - CASRGTSGTYTGELFF TGTGCCAGCAGAGGGACTAGCGGGACCTACACCGGGGAGCTGTTTTTT
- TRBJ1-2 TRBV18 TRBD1 CASSPEVGTGGYGYTF TGTGCCAGCTCCCCGGAGGTGGGAACAGGGGGATACGGCTACACCTTC
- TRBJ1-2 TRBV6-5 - CATREDGYTF TGTGCCACCCGGGAGGATGGCTACACCTTC
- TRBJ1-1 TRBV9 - CASSVAVSNTEAFF TGTGCCAGCAGCGTAGCTGTTAGTAACACTGAAGCTTTCTTT
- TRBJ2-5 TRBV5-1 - CASSLYSQETQYF TGCGCCAGCAGCTTGTACAGTCAAGAGACCCAGTACTTC
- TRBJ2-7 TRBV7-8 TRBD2 CASSLNSGSFTYEQYF TGTGCCAGCAGCTTGAATAGCGGGAGCTTTACCTACGAGCAGTACTTC
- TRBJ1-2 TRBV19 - CASSTDIYGYTF TGTGCCAGTAGTACAGACATCTATGGCTACACCTTC
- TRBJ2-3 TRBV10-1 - CASSEEERVPGDTQYF TGCGCCAGCAGTGAAGAGGAGCGGGTCCCGGGAGATACGCAGTATTTT
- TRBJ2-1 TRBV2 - CASSPTAGADEQFF TGTGCCAGCAGCCCGACTGCGGGGGCGGATGAGCAGTTCTTC
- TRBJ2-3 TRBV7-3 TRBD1 CASSLGTAPDTQYF TGTGCCAGCAGCCTCGGGACAGCCCCGGATACGCAGTATTTT
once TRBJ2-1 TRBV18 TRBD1 CASSPGTGDHNEQFF TGTGCCAGCTCACCAGGGACAGGGGATCACAATGAGCAGTTCTTC
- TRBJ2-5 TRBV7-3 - CASSAGPKETQYF TGTGCCAGCAGCGCGGGACCGAAAGAGACCCAGTACTTC
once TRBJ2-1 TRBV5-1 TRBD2 CASSPSGTTNNEQFF TGCGCCAGCAGCCCGTCCGGGACTACCAACAATGAGCAGTTCTTC
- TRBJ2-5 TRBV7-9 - CASSSSGLRVVETQYF TGTGCCAGCAGCTCAAGCGGTCTGAGGGTGGTGGAGACCCAGTACTTC
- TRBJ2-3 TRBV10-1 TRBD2 CASRSLAGRGDTQYF TGCGCCAGCAGGTCCCTAGCGGGGAGGGGAGATACGCAGTATTTT
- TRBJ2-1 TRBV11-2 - CASSLNYRVEEQFF TGTGCCAGCAGCTTAAATTATCGGGTGGAGGAGCAGTTCTTC
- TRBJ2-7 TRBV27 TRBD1 CASSQGVGGFYEQYF TGTGCCAGCAGTCAGGGGGTTGGTGGGTTTTACGAGCAGTACTTC
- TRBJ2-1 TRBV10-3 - CAGGDNEQFF TGTGCCGGCGGGGACAATGAGCAGTTCTTC
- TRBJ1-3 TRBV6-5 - CASSYSQVVSGNTIYF TGTGCCAGCAGTTACTCGCAGGTCGTCTCTGGAAACACCATATATTTT
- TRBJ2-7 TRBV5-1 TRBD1 CASSTRTGGFGEQYF TGCGCCAGCAGCACACGGACAGGGGGCTTTGGCGAGCAGTACTTC
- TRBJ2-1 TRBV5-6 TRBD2 CASSPTSGSRFF TGTGCCAGCAGCCCTACTAGCGGGAGTAGGTTCTTC
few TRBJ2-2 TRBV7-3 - CASSHNKGTGELFF TGTGCCAGCAGCCATAACAAGGGGACCGGGGAGCTGTTTTTT
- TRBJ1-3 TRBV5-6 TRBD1 CASSFGQGAGNTIYF TGTGCCAGCAGCTTCGGACAGGGCGCCGGAAACACCATATATTTT
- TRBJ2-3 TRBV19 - CASSSGADTQYF TGTGCCAGTAGTTCAGGGGCCGATACGCAGTATTTT
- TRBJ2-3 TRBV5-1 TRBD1 CASSLSGDSRTDTQYF TGCGCCAGCAGCTTGTCAGGGGACAGCCGCACAGATACGCAGTATTTT
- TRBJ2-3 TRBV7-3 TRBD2 CASSPRGGGDADTQYF TGTGCCAGCAGCCCCCGCGGGGGGGGCGATGCAGATACGCAGTATTTT
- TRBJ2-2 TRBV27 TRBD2 CASRVLAGDTGELFF TGTGCCAGCAGAGTACTAGCGGGAGACACCGGGGAGCTGTTTTTT
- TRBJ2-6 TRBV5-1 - CASSLMGAGMAGANVLTF TGCGCCAGCAGCTTGATGGGGGCAGGTATGGCTGGGGCCAACGTCCTGACTTTC
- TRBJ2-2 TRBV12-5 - CASGLTRRGRTGELFF TGTGCTAGTGGTTTGACCCGGAGGGGGCGAACCGGGGAGCTGTTTTTT
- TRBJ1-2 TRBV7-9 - CASSTPWGQTANYGYTF TGTGCCAGCAGCACCCCCTGGGGGCAGACAGCTAACTATGGCTACACCTTC
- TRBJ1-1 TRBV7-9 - CASSPGRGNTEAFF TGTGCCAGCAGCCCTGGTCGGGGGAACACTGAAGCTTTCTTT